This passage covers 3 T cell receptor beta chains from one sample sequenced in a study of cytotoxic CD8 clonotypes in ibrutinib-treated CLL. The data were produced by immunoSEQ multiplex PCR, yet TCRdb's version contains in-frame clones alone and is incomplete. This repertoire shows a few hundred thousand clones, about 80% found once; its top ten account for about 6.7%. The input for sequencing was PBMCs, taken before ibrutinib treatment. These receptors all come from a human donor with chronic lymphocytic leukemia.

The sample holds a few counts of this clone. The V gene is TRBV7-9, the J gene TRBJ1-5, with no clear D. CDR1 and CDR2 from the germline V gene are SEHNR and FQNEAQ (reference sequence). The ends were cut back, 2 bases at V and 5 bases at J, with 4 bases in the middle. The length of the CDR3 is 12 residues. CDR3 nucleotide sequence: TGTGCCAGCAGCTTACGGGATCAGCCCCAGCATTTT. It specifies CASSLRDQPQHF.

The rearrangement joins TRBV19 to TRBJ1-2, with TRBD1 as a possible D gene (5 bases). CDR1 is LNHDA, CDR2 SQIVND, per germline (reference sequence). This CDR3 is built from 13 residues. V lost 5 bases, J lost 2 bases, and 9 bases lay in between. The DNA of the CDR3 is TGTGCCAGTAGTTTGGGGCCCAACTATGGCTACACCTTC. Translated, it gives CASSLGPNYGYTF. The full variable domain, completed using reference TRBV19 and TRBJ1-2, is DGGITQSPKYLFRKEGQNVTLSCEQNLNHDAMYWYRQDPGQGLRLIYYSQIVNDFQKGDIAEGYSVSREKKESFPLTVTSAQKNPTAFYLCASSLGPNYGYTFGSGTRLTVV.

This clone occurred a few times. This CDR3 reads CASSGQIGNTIYF. In nucleotides, the CDR3 is TGTGCCAGCAGTGGACAGATTGGAAACACCATATATTTT. The chain uses TRBV2 and TRBJ1-3, with a possible D match to TRBD1 (5 bases). The V and J ends lost 4 bases and 3 bases respectively, with 7 bases between them. Germline V gene lookup returns CDR1 SNHLY and CDR2 FYNNEI. This CDR3 is built from 13 residues.